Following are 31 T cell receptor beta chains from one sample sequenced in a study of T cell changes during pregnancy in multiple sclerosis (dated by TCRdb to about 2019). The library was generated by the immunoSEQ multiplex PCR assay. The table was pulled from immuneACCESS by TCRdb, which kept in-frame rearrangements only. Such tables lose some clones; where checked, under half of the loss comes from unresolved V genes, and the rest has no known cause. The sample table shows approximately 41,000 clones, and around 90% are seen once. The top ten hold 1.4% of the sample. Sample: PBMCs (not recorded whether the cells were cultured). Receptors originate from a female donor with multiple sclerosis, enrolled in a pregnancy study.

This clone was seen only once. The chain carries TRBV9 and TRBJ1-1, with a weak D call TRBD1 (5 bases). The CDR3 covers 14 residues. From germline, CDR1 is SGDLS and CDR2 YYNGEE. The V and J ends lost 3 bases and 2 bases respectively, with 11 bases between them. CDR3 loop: CASSEGPINTEAFF. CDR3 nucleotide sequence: TGTGCCAGCAGCGAGGGACCGATTAACACTGAAGCTTTCTTT. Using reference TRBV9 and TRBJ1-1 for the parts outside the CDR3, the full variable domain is DSGVTQTPKHLITATGQRVTLRCSPRSGDLSVYWYQQSLDQGLQFLIQYYNGEERAKGNILERFSAQQFPDLHSELNLSSLELGDSALYFCASSEGPINTEAFFGQGTRLTVV.

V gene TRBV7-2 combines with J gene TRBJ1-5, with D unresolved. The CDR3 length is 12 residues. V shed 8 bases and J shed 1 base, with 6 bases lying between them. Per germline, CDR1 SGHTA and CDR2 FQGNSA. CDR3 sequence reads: CASCDSNQPQHF. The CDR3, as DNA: TGTGCCAGCTGTGACAGCAATCAGCCCCAGCATTTT.

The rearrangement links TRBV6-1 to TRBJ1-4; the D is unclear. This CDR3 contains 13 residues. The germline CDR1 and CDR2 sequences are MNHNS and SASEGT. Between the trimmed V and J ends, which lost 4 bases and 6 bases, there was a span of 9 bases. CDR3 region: CASSAPPDEKLFF. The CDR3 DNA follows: TGTGCCAGCAGTGCCCCACCGGATGAAAAACTGTTTTTT.

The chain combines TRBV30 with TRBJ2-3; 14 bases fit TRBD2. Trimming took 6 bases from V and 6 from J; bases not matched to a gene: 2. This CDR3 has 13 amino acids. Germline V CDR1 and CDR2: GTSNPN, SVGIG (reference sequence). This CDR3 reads CACRLAGGDTQYF. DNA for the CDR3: TGTGCCTGTCGACTAGCGGGGGGGGATACGCAGTATTTT.

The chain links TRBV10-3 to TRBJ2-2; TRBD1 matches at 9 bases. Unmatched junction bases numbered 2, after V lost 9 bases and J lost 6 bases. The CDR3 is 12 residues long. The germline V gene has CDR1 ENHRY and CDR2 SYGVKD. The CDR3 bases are TGTGCCATGGGACAGGGAGCCGGGGAGCTGTTTTTT. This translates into CAMGQGAGELFF.

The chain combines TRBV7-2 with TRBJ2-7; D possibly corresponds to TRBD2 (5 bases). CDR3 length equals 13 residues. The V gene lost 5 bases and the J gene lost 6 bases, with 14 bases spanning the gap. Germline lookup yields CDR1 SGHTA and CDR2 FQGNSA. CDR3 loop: CASSITGLPEQYF. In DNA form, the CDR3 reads TGTGCCAGCAGCATAACCGGACTTCCCGAGCAGTACTTC.

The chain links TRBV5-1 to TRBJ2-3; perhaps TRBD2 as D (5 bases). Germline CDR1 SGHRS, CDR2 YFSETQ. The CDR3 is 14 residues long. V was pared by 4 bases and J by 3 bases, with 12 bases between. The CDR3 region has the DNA TGCGCCAGCAGCCTCGGAACTAGAACAGATACGCAGTATTTT. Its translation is CASSLGTRTDTQYF.

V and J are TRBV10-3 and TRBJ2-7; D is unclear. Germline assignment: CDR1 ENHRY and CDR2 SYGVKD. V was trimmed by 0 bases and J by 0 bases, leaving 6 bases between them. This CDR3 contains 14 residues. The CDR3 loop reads CAISESGNSYEQYF. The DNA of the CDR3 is TGTGCCATCAGTGAGTCTGGCAACTCCTACGAGCAGTACTTC.

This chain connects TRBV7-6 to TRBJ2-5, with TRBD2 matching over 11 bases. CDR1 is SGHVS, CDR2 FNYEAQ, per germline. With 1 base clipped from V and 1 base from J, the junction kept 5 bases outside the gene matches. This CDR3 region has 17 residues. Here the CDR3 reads CASSLDPGLAGQETQYF. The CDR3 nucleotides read TGTGCCAGCAGCTTAGACCCCGGACTAGCGGGCCAAGAGACCCAGTACTTC. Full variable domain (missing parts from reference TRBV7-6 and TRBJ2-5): GAGVSQSPRYKVTKRGQDVALRCDPISGHVSLYWYRQALGQGPEFLTYFNYEAQQDKSGLPNDRFSAERPEGSISTLTIQRTEQRDSAMYRCASSLDPGLAGQETQYFGPGTRLLVL.

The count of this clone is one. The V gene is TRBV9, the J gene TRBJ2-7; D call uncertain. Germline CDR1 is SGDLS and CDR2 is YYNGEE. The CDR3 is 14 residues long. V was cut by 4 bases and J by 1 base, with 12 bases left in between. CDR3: CASSSRSGSYEQYF. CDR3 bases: TGTGCCAGCAGCTCCCGCTCGGGTTCCTACGAGCAGTACTTC.

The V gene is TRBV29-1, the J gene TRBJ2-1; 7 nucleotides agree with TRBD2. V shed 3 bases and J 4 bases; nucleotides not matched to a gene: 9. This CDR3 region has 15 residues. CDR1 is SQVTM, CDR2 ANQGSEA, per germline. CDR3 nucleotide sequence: TGCAGCGTTGACCTAGCGGCCTTCGGGTACAATGAGCAGTTCTTC. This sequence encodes CSVDLAAFGYNEQFF.

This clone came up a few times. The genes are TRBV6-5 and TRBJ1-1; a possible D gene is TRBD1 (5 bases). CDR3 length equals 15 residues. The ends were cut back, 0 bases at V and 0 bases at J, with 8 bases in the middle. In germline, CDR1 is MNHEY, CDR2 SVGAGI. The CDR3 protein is CASSYSPGLNTEAFF. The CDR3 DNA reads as TGTGCCAGCAGTTACTCCCCAGGGCTGAACACTGAAGCTTTCTTT.

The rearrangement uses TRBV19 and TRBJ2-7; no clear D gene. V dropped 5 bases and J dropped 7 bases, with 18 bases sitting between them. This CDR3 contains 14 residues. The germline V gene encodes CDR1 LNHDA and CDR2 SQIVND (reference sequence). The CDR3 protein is CASSPGPASREQYF. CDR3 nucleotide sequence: TGTGCCAGTAGTCCAGGACCAGCGAGTCGGGAGCAGTACTTC.

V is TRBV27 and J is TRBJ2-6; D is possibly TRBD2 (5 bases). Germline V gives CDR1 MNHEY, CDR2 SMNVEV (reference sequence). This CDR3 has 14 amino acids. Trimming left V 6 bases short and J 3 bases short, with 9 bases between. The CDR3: CASRDSSGANVLTF. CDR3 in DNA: TGTGCCAGCAGGGACTCCAGTGGGGCCAACGTCCTGACTTTC.

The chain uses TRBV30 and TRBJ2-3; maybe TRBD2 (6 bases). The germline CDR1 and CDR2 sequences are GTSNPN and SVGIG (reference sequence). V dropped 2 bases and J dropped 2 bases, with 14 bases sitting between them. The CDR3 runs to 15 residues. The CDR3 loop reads CAWSKLADYTDTQYF. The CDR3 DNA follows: TGTGCCTGGAGTAAGTTAGCGGACTACACAGATACGCAGTATTTT.

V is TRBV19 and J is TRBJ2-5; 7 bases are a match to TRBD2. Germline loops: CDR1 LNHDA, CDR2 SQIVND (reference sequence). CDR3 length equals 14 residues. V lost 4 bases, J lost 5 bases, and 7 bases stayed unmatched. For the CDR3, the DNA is TGTGCCAGTAGTAAGGAGGGAGGGGTGGAGACCCAGTACTTC. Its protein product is CASSKEGGVETQYF. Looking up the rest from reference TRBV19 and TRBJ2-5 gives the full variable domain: DGGITQSPKYLFRKEGQNVTLSCEQNLNHDAMYWYRQDPGQGLRLIYYSQIVNDFQKGDIAEGYSVSREKKESFPLTVTSAQKNPTAFYLCASSKEGGVETQYFGPGTRLLVL.

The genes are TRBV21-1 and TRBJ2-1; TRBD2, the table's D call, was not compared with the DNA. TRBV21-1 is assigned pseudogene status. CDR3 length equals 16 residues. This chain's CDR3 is CASNRPLAGGGNEQFF. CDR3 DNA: TGTGCCAGCAACAGGCCGTTAGCGGGAGGAGGGAATGAGCAGTTCTTC.

In DNA, the CDR3 is TGTTCACGTTCCTCGCCCCGGAGGGGCAACTACGAGCAGTACTTC. It codes for CSRSSPRRGNYEQYF. The J gene is TRBJ2-7, the V gene TRBV19, with D perhaps TRBD2 (6 bases). The length of the CDR3 is 15 residues. CDR1 is LNHDA, CDR2 SQIVND, per germline (reference sequence).

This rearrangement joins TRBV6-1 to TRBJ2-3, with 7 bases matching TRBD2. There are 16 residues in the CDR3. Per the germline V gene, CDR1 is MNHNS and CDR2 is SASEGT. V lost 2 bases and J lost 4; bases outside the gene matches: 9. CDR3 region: CASSERAGEGSDTQYF. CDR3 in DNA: TGTGCCAGCAGTGAAAGGGCGGGAGAGGGTTCAGATACGCAGTATTTT.

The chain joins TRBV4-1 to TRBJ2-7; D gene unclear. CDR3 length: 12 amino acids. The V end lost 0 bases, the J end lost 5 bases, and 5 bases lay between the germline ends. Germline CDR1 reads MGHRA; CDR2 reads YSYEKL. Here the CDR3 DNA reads TGCGCCAGCAGCCAAGATAGAGACGAGCAGTACTTC. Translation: CASSQDRDEQYF.

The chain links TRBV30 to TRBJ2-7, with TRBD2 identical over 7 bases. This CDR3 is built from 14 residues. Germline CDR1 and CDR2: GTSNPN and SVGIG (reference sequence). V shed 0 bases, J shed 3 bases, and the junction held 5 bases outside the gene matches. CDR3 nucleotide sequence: TGTGCCTGGAGTGTGGGAGGGGTCGGCTACGAGCAGTACTTC. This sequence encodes CAWSVGGVGYEQYF.

CDR3 amino acids: CASSLGTPGTEAFF. DNA of the CDR3: TGTGCCAGCAGCTTGGGGACACCGGGGACTGAAGCTTTCTTT. This chain joins TRBV5-6 and TRBJ1-1; D is perhaps TRBD1 (5 bases). The ends were cut back, 0 bases at V and 5 bases at J, with 11 bases in the middle. The CDR3 is 14 amino acids. Germline V gene data show CDR1 as SGHDT and CDR2 as YYEEEE.

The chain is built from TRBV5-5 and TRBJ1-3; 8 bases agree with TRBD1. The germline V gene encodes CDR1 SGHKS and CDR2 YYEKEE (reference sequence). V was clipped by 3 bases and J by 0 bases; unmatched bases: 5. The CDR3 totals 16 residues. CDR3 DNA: TGTGCCAGCAGCTCCCGGGACAGGATCTCTGGAAACACCATATATTTT. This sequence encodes CASSSRDRISGNTIYF. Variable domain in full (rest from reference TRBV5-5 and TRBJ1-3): DAGVTQSPTHLIKTRGQQVTLRCSPISGHKSVSWYQQVLGQGPQFIFQYYEKEERGRGNFPDRFSARQFPNYSSELNVNALLLGDSALYLCASSSRDRISGNTIYFGEGSWLTVV.

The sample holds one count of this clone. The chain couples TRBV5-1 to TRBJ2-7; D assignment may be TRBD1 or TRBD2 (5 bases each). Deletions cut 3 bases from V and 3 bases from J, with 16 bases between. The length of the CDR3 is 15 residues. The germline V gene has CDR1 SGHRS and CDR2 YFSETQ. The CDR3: CASSYRDGAYYEQYF. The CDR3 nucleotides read TGCGCCAGCAGCTACCGGGACGGTGCATACTACGAGCAGTACTTC.

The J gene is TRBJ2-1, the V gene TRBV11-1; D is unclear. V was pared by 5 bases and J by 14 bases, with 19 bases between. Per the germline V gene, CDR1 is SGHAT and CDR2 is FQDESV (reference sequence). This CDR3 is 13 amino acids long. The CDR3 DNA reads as TGTGCCAGCAGCCAAGTCGAGGCGACCGTGGAGTTCTTC. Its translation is CASSQVEATVEFF.

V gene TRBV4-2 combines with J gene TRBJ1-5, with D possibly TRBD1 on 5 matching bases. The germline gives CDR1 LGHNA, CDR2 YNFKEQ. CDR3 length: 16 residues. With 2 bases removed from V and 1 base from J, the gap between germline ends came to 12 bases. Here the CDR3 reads CASSQHGRDSNQPQHF. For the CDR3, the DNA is TGTGCCAGCAGCCAACATGGAAGGGACAGCAATCAGCCCCAGCATTTT.

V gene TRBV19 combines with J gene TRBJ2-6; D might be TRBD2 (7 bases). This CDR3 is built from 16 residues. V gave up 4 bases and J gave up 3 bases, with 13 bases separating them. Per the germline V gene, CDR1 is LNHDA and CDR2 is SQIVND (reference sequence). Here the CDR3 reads CASSNGGGGGANVLTF. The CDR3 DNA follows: TGTGCCAGTAGTAACGGCGGGGGCGGTGGGGCCAACGTCCTGACTTTC.

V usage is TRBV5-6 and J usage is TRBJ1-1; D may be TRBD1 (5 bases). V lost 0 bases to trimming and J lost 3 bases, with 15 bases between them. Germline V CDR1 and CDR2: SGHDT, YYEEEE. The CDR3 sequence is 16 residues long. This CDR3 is CASSLAYRLGDTEAFF. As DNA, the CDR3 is TGTGCCAGCAGCTTGGCCTACCGGTTGGGGGACACTGAAGCTTTCTTT.

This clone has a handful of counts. DNA of the CDR3: TGTGCCAGCAGTGGCACTAGGTCCTACGAGCAGTACTTC. Translated, it gives CASSGTRSYEQYF. The chain couples TRBV25-1 to TRBJ2-7; D might be TRBD2 (5 bases). Germline V lookup: CDR1 MGHDK, CDR2 SYGVNS. The CDR3 spans 13 residues. V lost 4 bases and J 1 base, leaving 8 bases between the germline ends.

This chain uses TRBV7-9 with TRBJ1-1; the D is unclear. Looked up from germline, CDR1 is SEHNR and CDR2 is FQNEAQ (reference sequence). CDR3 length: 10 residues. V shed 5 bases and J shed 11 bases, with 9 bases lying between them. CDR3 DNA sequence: TGTGCCAGCAGCCGATCGGTTGCTTTCTTT. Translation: CASSRSVAFF.

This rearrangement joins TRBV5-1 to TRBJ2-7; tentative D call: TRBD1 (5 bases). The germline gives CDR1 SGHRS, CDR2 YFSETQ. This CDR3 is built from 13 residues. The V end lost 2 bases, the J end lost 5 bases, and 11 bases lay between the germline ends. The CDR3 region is CASSFRASDEQYF. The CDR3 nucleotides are TGCGCCAGCAGCTTCAGGGCTTCGGACGAGCAGTACTTC.